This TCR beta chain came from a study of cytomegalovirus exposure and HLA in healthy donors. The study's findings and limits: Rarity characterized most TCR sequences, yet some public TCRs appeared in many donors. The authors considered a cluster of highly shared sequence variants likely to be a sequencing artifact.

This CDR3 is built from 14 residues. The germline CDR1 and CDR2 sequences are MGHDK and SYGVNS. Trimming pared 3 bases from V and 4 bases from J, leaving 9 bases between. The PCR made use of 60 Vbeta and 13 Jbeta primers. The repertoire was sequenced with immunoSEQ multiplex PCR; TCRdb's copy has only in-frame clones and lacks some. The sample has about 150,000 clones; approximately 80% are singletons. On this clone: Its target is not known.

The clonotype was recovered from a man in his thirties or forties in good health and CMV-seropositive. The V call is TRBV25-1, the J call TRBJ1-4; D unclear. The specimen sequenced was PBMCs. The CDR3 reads CASSDGRLNEKLFF. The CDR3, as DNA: TGTGCCAGCAGTGACGGCAGACTTAATGAAAAACTGTTTTTT.